One sample yielded the 8 T cell receptor beta chains listed below, sequenced in a study of CD8+ T cells in alopecia areata. Following RNA extraction, reverse transcription yielded cDNA that acted as the sequencing template. Produced via immunoSEQ multiplex PCR; TCRdb's table is partial and in-frame only. The repertoire holds 120,000 to 150,000 clones, with roughly 60% as singletons. What was sequenced was CD8+ T cells sorted from blood. These receptors originate from a human donor in good health.

This clone has just a few counts. The chain carries TRBV6-5 and TRBJ2-7; D is ambiguous. The CDR3 covers 13 residues. Germline loops: CDR1 MNHEY, CDR2 SVGAGI. V lost 6 bases and J 5 bases, leaving 14 bases between the germline ends. As DNA, the CDR3 is TGTGCCAGCAGCAGGAGTCGATGGCACGAGCAGTACTTC. This encodes CASSRSRWHEQYF.

The V gene is TRBV5-6, the J gene TRBJ2-7; either TRBD1 or TRBD2 may supply D (5 bases each). This CDR3 region has 13 residues. V gave up 2 bases and J gave up 5 bases, with 11 bases separating them. Germline V gene lookup returns CDR1 SGHDT and CDR2 YYEEEE. The CDR3 reads CASSFGTTNEQYF. The DNA of the CDR3 is TGTGCCAGCAGCTTCGGGACGACCAACGAGCAGTACTTC.

The rearrangement links TRBV20-1 to TRBJ2-7; D unclear. Germline assignment: CDR1 DFQATT and CDR2 SNEGSKA (reference sequence). The length of the CDR3 is 11 residues. Trimming cost V 1 base and J 6 bases, with 7 bases left between them. The CDR3 nucleotides read TGCAGTGCTAGAGCGATCACCGAGCAGTACTTC. Translated: CSARAITEQYF.

V gene TRBV19 combines with J gene TRBJ2-5; 10 positions match TRBD2. With V trimmed by 5 bases and J by 2 bases, 8 bases remained unmatched. CDR1 is LNHDA, CDR2 SQIVND, per germline (reference sequence). The length of the CDR3 is 16 residues. This CDR3 reads CASSHLAGAVQETQYF. In DNA form, the CDR3 reads TGTGCCAGTAGTCATCTAGCGGGAGCGGTGCAAGAGACCCAGTACTTC.

V usage is TRBV28 and J usage is TRBJ2-7; D unclear. This CDR3 is built from 14 residues. Germline values: CDR1 MDHEN, CDR2 SYDVKM. Deletions cut 5 bases from V and 3 bases from J, with 14 bases between. The CDR3: CASSTDQVYYEQYF. The CDR3 DNA is TGTGCCAGCAGTACAGACCAGGTCTACTACGAGCAGTACTTC.

The rearrangement joins TRBV7-9 to TRBJ1-2; 8 positions agree with TRBD1. The CDR3 contains 14 residues. V lost 5 bases, J lost 4 bases, and 6 bases stayed unmatched. Germline V CDR1 and CDR2: SEHNR, FQNEAQ (reference sequence). The CDR3: CASSRGQVAYGYTF. The DNA of the CDR3 is TGTGCCAGCAGCCGGGGACAGGTCGCCTATGGCTACACCTTC.

J is TRBJ2-5 and V is TRBV29-1, with 13 bases aligning to TRBD2. Germline CDR1 reads SQVTM; CDR2 reads ANQGSEA. The V segment lost 7 bases and the J segment 5 bases; nucleotides outside the gene matches: 13. The CDR3 has 16 residues. The DNA for the CDR3 is TGCAGCGCTTGGACTAGCGGGAGTAGGGTAGGGGAGACCCAGTACTTC. Its translation: CSAWTSGSRVGETQYF.

The table lists this clone with a few counts. The CDR3 carries no conserved terminal phenylalanine or tryptophan, so it likely arises from a read error. The DNA is omitted, as the CDR3 cannot be located on it reliably, and the CDR3 follows TCRdb's listing. V is TRBV7-9 and J is TRBJ1-4. Germline values: CDR1 SEHNR, CDR2 FQNEAQ (reference sequence). The CDR3 has 9 amino acids, counting both end residues. CDR3 residues: CASSSSGRG.